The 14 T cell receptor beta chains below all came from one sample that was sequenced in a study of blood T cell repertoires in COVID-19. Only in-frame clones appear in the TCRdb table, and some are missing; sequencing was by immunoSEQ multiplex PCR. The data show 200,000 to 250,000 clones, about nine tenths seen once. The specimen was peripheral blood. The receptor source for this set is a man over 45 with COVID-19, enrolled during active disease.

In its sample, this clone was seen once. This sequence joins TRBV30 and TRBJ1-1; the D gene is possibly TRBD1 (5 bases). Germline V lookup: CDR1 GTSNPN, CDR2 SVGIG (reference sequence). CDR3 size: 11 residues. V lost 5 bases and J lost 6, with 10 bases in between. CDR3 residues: CAWGRQSEAFF. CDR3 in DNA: TGTGCCTGGGGTAGACAGTCTGAAGCTTTCTTT.

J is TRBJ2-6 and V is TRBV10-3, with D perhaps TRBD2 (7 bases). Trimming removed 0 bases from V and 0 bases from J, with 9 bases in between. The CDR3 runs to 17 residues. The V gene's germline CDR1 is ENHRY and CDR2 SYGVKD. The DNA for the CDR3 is TGTGCCATCAGTGAGTCGGGAGGGGGCTCTGGGGCCAACGTCCTGACTTTC. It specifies CAISESGGGSGANVLTF.

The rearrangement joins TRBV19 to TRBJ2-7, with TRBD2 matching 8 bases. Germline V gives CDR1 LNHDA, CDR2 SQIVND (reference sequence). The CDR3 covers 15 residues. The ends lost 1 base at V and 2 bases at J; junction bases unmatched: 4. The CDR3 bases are TGTGCCAGTAGTATAGTAGCGGGACGGACCTACGAGCAGTACTTC. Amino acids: CASSIVAGRTYEQYF.

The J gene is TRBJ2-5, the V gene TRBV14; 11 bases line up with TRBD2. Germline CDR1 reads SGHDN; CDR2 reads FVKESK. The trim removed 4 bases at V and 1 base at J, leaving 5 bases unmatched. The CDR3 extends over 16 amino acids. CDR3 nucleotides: TGTGCCAGCAGCCCGGGACTAGCGGCAATCCAAGAGACCCAGTACTTC. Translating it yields CASSPGLAAIQETQYF.

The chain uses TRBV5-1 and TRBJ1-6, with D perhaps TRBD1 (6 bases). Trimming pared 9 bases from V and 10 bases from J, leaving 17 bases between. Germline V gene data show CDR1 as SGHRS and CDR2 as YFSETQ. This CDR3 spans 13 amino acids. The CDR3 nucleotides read TGCGCCACCCGGGACACCGACCGGTCACCCCTCCACTTT. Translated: CATRDTDRSPLHF.

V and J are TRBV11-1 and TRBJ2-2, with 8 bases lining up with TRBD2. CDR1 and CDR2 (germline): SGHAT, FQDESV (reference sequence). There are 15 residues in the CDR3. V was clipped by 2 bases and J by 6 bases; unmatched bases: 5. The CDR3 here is CASSLLSGRAGELFF. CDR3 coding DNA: TGTGCCAGCAGCTTACTGAGCGGGAGAGCCGGGGAGCTGTTTTTT.

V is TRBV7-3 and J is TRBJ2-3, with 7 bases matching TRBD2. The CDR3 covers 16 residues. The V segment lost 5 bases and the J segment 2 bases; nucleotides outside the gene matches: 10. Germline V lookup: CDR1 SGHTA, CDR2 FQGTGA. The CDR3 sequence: CASSVGTIGPTDTQYF. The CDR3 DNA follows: TGTGCCAGCAGCGTTGGGACTATAGGCCCCACAGATACGCAGTATTTT. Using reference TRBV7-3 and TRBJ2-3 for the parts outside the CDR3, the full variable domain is GAGVSQTPSNKVTEKGKYVELRCDPISGHTALYWYRQSLGQGPEFLIYFQGTGAADDSGLPNDRFFAVRPEGSVSTLKIQRTERGDSAVYLCASSVGTIGPTDTQYFGPGTRLTVL.

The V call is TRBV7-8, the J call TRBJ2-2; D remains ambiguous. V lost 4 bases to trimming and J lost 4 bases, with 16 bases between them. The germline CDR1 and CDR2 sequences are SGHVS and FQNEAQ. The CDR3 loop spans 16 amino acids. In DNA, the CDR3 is TGTGCCAGCAGCTCTCTCTCCTCGACTGTCACCGGGGAGCTGTTTTTT. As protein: CASSSLSSTVTGELFF.

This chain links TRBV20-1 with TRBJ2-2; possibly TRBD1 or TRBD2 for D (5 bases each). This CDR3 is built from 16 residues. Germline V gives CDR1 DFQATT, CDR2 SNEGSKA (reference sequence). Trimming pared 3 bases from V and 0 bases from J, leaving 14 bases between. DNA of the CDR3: TGCAGTGCTAGTGGACTGGACAAATCGAACACCGGGGAGCTGTTTTTT. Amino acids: CSASGLDKSNTGELFF.

CDR3 sequence (DNA): TGCAGCGTAGCAGGGGGCGCAGGCACAGATACGCAGTATTTT. Amino acids: CSVAGGAGTDTQYF. This chain joins TRBV29-1 and TRBJ2-3, with 8 bases that match TRBD1. V lost 6 bases and J lost 1; bases outside the gene matches: 6. Germline values: CDR1 SQVTM, CDR2 ANQGSEA. This CDR3 has 14 amino acids.

This CDR3 reads CASSGGTGGRLLHF. CDR3 in DNA: TGTGCCAGCAGCGGGGGGACAGGGGGGCGGCTCCTCCACTTT. V gene TRBV6-5 combines with J gene TRBJ1-6; 11 positions match TRBD1. V gave up 6 bases and J gave up 15 bases; unmatched junction bases: 10. Germline CDR1 MNHEY, CDR2 SVGAGI. This CDR3 has 14 residues.

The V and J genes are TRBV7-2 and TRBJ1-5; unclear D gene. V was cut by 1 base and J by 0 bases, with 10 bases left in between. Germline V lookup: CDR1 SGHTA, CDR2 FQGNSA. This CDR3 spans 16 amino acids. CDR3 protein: CASSLGTALSNQPQHF. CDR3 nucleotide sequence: TGTGCCAGCAGCTTAGGGACTGCCCTTAGCAATCAGCCCCAGCATTTT.

CDR3 in amino acids: CATDEGGSSPLHF. In DNA form, the CDR3 reads TGTGCCACGGACGAAGGGGGAAGTTCACCCCTCCACTTT. J is TRBJ1-6 and V is TRBV19, with D possibly matching TRBD1 (6 bases). CDR3 length: 13 residues. V gave up 10 bases and J gave up 9 bases, with 16 bases separating them. Germline V gives CDR1 LNHDA, CDR2 SQIVND (reference sequence).

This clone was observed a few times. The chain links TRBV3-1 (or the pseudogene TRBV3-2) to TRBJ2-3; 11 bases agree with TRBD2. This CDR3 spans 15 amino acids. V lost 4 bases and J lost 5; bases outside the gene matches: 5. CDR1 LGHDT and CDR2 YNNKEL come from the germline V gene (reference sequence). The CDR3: CASSLTSGGGDTQYF. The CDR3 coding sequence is TGTGCCAGCAGCCTTACTAGCGGGGGCGGAGATACGCAGTATTTT.